Below are 32 T cell receptor beta chains sequenced from a single sample in a study of CD8+CD57+ T cells in acquired aplastic anemia. The use of genomic DNA as template underpinned the TCR beta VDJ and CDR3 profiling. TCRdb re-analysed the reads in MiXCR, keeping a single row per CDR3 protein. The sample has about 190,000 distinct CDR3 sequences, approximately 52% seen once. Material: sorted CD4+, CD8+, or CD8+CD57+ T cells (not recorded which) from PBMCs. Receptors originate from a human donor in good health, serving as a control.

The CDR3 protein is CSARHRDKAYTF. As DNA, the CDR3 is TGCAGTGCTCGTCACCGGGACAAGGCCTACACCTTC. This sequence joins TRBV20-1 and TRBJ1-2; perhaps TRBD1 as D (6 bases). Trimming stripped 5 bases from V and 10 bases from J, with 17 bases between. CDR3 size: 12 residues. Germline assignment: CDR1 DFQATT and CDR2 SNEGSKA (reference sequence).

The rearrangement links TRBV11-3 to TRBJ2-5; D ambiguous. CDR1 SGHNT and CDR2 YENEEA come from the germline V gene. Trimming pared 7 bases from V and 0 bases from J, leaving 15 bases between. The CDR3 has 15 residues. Written as DNA, the CDR3 is TGTGCCAGCATCACCCCCCTTGGATACCAAGAGACCCAGTACTTC. Its protein product is CASITPLGYQETQYF.

This clonotype has a handful of counts. The V call is TRBV29-1, the J call TRBJ2-2; 7 nucleotides match TRBD1. CDR1 is SQVTM, CDR2 ANQGSEA, per germline. V was pared by 4 bases and J by 6 bases, with 8 bases of the junction left unmatched. The CDR3 loop spans 14 amino acids. The CDR3: CSVGQGSSPGELFF. CDR3 in DNA: TGCAGCGTTGGACAGGGAAGTAGTCCCGGGGAGCTGTTTTTT.

The chain recombines TRBV19 with TRBJ1-1; D not certain. V lost 5 bases, J lost 0 bases, and 4 bases lay in between. From germline, CDR1 is LNHDA and CDR2 SQIVND (reference sequence). The CDR3 consists of 12 residues. CDR3 DNA: TGTGCCAGTAGTGGAGTGAACACTGAAGCTTTCTTT. It encodes CASSGVNTEAFF.

In its sample, this clonotype was seen many times. This chain uses TRBV12-3 or TRBV12-4 with TRBJ1-3; no reliable D call. CDR3 length equals 15 residues. Deletions cut 4 bases from V and 0 bases from J, with 10 bases between. This CDR3 reads CASSWPIASGNTIYF. CDR3 nucleotide sequence: TGTGCCAGCAGTTGGCCCATTGCCTCTGGAAACACCATATATTTT.

Only a few counts were recorded for this clonotype. The chain links TRBV20-1 to TRBJ2-7; no firm D call. The V and J ends lost 2 bases and 6 bases respectively, with 11 bases between them. Germline V CDR1 and CDR2: DFQATT, SNEGSKA (reference sequence). This CDR3 region has 12 residues. CDR3 sequence (DNA): TGCAGTGCTAGAATAAGACGCGGCGAGCAGTACTTC. This codes for CSARIRRGEQYF.

The chain links TRBV5-4 to TRBJ1-2; perhaps TRBD1 as D (6 bases). The CDR3 runs 16 residues. Germline V CDR1 and CDR2: SGHNT, YYREEE (reference sequence). V was shortened by 0 bases and J by 3 bases, with 15 bases between the two germline ends. CDR3 nucleotide sequence: TGTGCCAGCAGCTTGGGGACAGCCCGTGGTGACTATGGCTACACCTTC. Translation: CASSLGTARGDYGYTF.

This clonotype has ten or more counts. The genes are TRBV6-1 and TRBJ2-3; no definite D call. This CDR3 contains 15 residues. The germline V gene has CDR1 MNHNS and CDR2 SASEGT. V was clipped by 3 bases and J by 0 bases, with 10 bases between them. CDR3 DNA: TGTGCCAGCAGTGATGCCCCCTCTAGCACAGATACGCAGTATTTT. Translating gives CASSDAPSSTDTQYF.

Many counts were recorded for this clonotype. The rearrangement uses TRBV12-3 or TRBV12-4 and TRBJ2-7, with 7 bases fitting TRBD2. J gave up 4 bases and V 6 bases, and 6 bases lay outside the gene matches. The CDR3 sequence is 13 residues long. CDR3 coding DNA: TGTGCCAGCAGCCCCTCGGGAGGATACGAGCAGTACTTC. It codes for CASSPSGGYEQYF.

In its sample, this clonotype was seen once. The chain joins TRBV7-9 to TRBJ2-1; TRBD2 matches 11 bases. The CDR3 runs to 13 residues. V was pared by 4 bases and J by 7 bases, with 0 bases of the junction left unmatched. CDR1 SEHNR and CDR2 FQNEAQ come from the germline V gene (reference sequence). The CDR3 sequence is CASSWTSGNEQFF. As DNA, the CDR3 is TGTGCCAGCAGCTGGACTAGCGGGAATGAGCAGTTCTTC.

This clonotype was detected only a few times. The chain carries TRBV25-1 and TRBJ1-6; TRBD1 might be the D (6 bases). The V end lost 8 bases, the J end lost 7 bases, and 18 bases lay between the germline ends. The CDR3 is 15 amino acids. Looked up from germline, CDR1 is MGHDK and CDR2 is SYGVNS. The CDR3 DNA reads as TGTGCCAGCGAGAGTTACAGGGCTGAGAATTCACCCCTCCACTTT. Translating gives CASESYRAENSPLHF.

This clonotype was picked up many times. This chain joins TRBV12-3 or TRBV12-4 and TRBJ2-3; a possible D gene is TRBD1 (7 bases). Deletions cut 2 bases from V and 3 bases from J, with 15 bases between. The CDR3 runs to 16 residues. CDR3: CASSLRAQGRTDTQYF. The CDR3 DNA reads as TGTGCCAGCAGTTTACGGGCACAGGGGAGGACAGATACGCAGTATTTT.

For this clonotype: The junction does not match germline at one end; this may be a read error. The V call is TRBV5-1, the J call TRBJ2-7, with 8 bases fitting TRBD2. The CDR3 has 13 residues. CDR1 and CDR2 from the germline V gene are SGHRS and YFSETQ. The CDR3 reads CASSGGSAHEQYF. CDR3 nucleotides: TGTGCCAGCAGCGGGGGCAGTGCCCACGAGCAGTACTTC. Full variable domain (rest looked up from reference TRBV5-1 and TRBJ2-7): KAGVTQTPRYLIKTRGQQVTLSCSPISGHRSVSWYQQTPGQGLQFLFEYFSETQRNKGNFPGRFSGRQFSNSRSEMNVSTLELGDSALYLCASSGGSAHEQYFGPGTRLTVT.

This clonotype has ten or more counts. This rearrangement joins TRBV6-5 to TRBJ1-2; perhaps TRBD1 as D (6 bases). V lost 5 bases, J lost 1 base, and 14 bases lay in between. Per the germline V gene, CDR1 is MNHEY and CDR2 is SVGAGI. The CDR3 runs 15 residues. CDR3 region: CASSPQGGGNYGYTF. The CDR3 DNA is TGTGCCAGCAGTCCACAGGGAGGGGGTAACTATGGCTACACCTTC.

V and J are TRBV5-6 and TRBJ2-5; D gene uncertain. CDR1 SGHDT and CDR2 YYEEEE come from the germline V gene. V was shortened by 5 bases and J by 5 bases, with 16 bases between the two germline ends. This CDR3 is built from 14 residues. The CDR3 sequence is CASSVVTGSETQYF. CDR3 nucleotides: TGTGCCAGCAGTGTTGTGACCGGGTCTGAGACCCAGTACTTC.

This clonotype was observed many times. The CDR3 is CASSSPTGADDEKLFF. The CDR3 region has the DNA TGTGCCAGCAGCTCACCGACAGGGGCGGATGACGAAAAACTGTTTTTT. The chain recombines TRBV5-8 with TRBJ1-4; 8 bases are shared with TRBD1. In germline, CDR1 is SGHTS, CDR2 YDEGEE. V shed 3 bases, J shed 8 bases, and the junction held 12 bases outside the gene matches. CDR3 length: 16 amino acids.

The sample holds many counts of this clonotype. The chain employs TRBV7-3 and TRBJ1-1; D is possibly TRBD1 (6 bases). V lost 8 bases to trimming and J lost 4 bases, with 8 bases between them. The CDR3 is 11 residues long. The germline CDR1 and CDR2 sequences are SGHTA and FQGTGA. The CDR3 loop reads CASARGTEAFF. The CDR3 bases are TGTGCCAGCGCCAGGGGCACTGAAGCTTTCTTT. Complete variable domain (other parts from reference TRBV7-3 and TRBJ1-1): GAGVSQTPSNKVTEKGKYVELRCDPISGHTALYWYRQSLGQGPEFLIYFQGTGAADDSGLPNDRFFAVRPEGSVSTLKIQRTERGDSAVYLCASARGTEAFFGQGTRLTVV.

The table lists this clonotype with a count of one. The chain recombines TRBV25-1 with TRBJ2-7, with D possibly being TRBD2 (6 bases). The CDR3 is made up of 12 amino acids. The germline V gene encodes CDR1 MGHDK and CDR2 SYGVNS. Trimming left V 6 bases short and J 6 bases short, with 12 bases between. CDR3 residues: CASSDGGSEQYF. The DNA for the CDR3 is TGTGCCAGCAGCGACGGGGGTAGCGAGCAGTACTTC.

This clonotype was counted between two and nine times. V usage is TRBV10-2 and J usage is TRBJ2-7, with 12 bases identical to TRBD1. The CDR3 runs 15 residues. Germline CDR1 WSHSY, CDR2 SAAADI. J lost 4 bases, V lost 7 bases, and 8 bases had no gene match. CDR3 sequence reads: CASNAGTGGRYEQYF. The CDR3 DNA follows: TGCGCCAGCAACGCCGGGACAGGGGGCAGGTACGAGCAGTACTTC.

The genes are TRBV2 and TRBJ1-1; D gene ambiguous. The germline V gene encodes CDR1 SNHLY and CDR2 FYNNEI. The V and J ends lost 8 bases and 4 bases respectively, with 14 bases between them. CDR3 length equals 13 residues. CDR3 sequence: CASLFTWGTEAFF. The DNA of the CDR3 is TGTGCCAGCCTCTTTACCTGGGGCACTGAAGCTTTCTTT.

Ten or more counts support this clonotype. This sequence joins TRBV6-5 and TRBJ2-7, with D perhaps TRBD2 (5 bases). The CDR3 is made up of 15 amino acids. The germline V gene encodes CDR1 MNHEY and CDR2 SVGAGI. Trimming shortened V by 5 bases and J by 2 bases, and 16 bases separated the two germline ends. CDR3 sequence (DNA): TGTGCCAGCAGTCGCTCCGGGGTTTGGACCTACGAGCAGTACTTC. It translates to CASSRSGVWTYEQYF.

The gene calls are TRBV7-9 and TRBJ2-7; 14 bases match TRBD2. The germline V gene encodes CDR1 SEHNR and CDR2 FQNEAQ (reference sequence). V lost 5 bases to trimming and J lost 4 bases; unmatched junction nucleotides: 4. This CDR3 has 15 amino acids. CDR3 protein: CASSLRTSGGYEQYF. The DNA for the CDR3 is TGTGCCAGCAGCCTACGGACTAGCGGGGGGTACGAGCAGTACTTC.

This clonotype was detected many times. The rearrangement joins TRBV28 to TRBJ1-2; D is uncertain. Trimming took off 3 bases at V and 4 bases at J, with 6 bases between the two ends. Germline CDR1 and CDR2: MDHEN and SYDVKM. The CDR3 totals 12 residues. The CDR3 spells CASSFPSYGYTF. CDR3 DNA: TGTGCCAGCAGTTTTCCGTCCTATGGCTACACCTTC.

The chain uses TRBV19 and TRBJ2-7, with D perhaps being TRBD1 or TRBD2 (5 bases each). Per the germline V gene, CDR1 is LNHDA and CDR2 is SQIVND (reference sequence). The length of the CDR3 is 14 residues. V was cut by 5 bases and J by 2 bases, with 13 bases left in between. Written as DNA, the CDR3 is TGTGCCAGTAGTCCCAGGGACCTAGCCTACGAGCAGTACTTC. Translating gives CASSPRDLAYEQYF. The entire variable domain, with the rest obtained from reference TRBV19 and TRBJ2-7, is as follows: DGGITQSPKYLFRKEGQNVTLSCEQNLNHDAMYWYRQDPGQGLRLIYYSQIVNDFQKGDIAEGYSVSREKKESFPLTVTSAQKNPTAFYLCASSPRDLAYEQYFGPGTRLTVT.

This chain connects TRBV15 to TRBJ2-5; unclear D gene. CDR3 length equals 14 residues. CDR1 is LNHNV and CDR2 is YYDKDF in the germline V gene (reference sequence). V was pared by 0 bases and J by 4 bases, with 9 bases between. The CDR3 sequence is CATSRDLGPETQYF. CDR3 bases: TGTGCCACCAGCAGAGATCTAGGGCCAGAGACCCAGTACTTC.

The table lists this clonotype with many counts. The chain joins TRBV19 to TRBJ2-2, with 8 bases that match TRBD1. Germline V gene data show CDR1 as LNHDA and CDR2 as SQIVND (reference sequence). The ends lost 2 bases at V and 5 bases at J; junction bases unmatched: 4. This CDR3 is 15 amino acids long. The DNA for the CDR3 is TGTGCCAGTAGTATACAGGGGGCATTGACCGGGGAGCTGTTTTTT. This codes for CASSIQGALTGELFF.

The chain is built from TRBV24-1 and TRBJ2-2, with TRBD2 matching 10 bases. Trimming at V came to 6 bases and at J to 1 base, leaving 1 base not matched to a gene. CDR1 is KGHDR and CDR2 is SFDVKD in the germline V gene. CDR3 length: 15 amino acids. The CDR3 DNA reads as TGTGCCACCAGTAGCGGGGGGGAGAACACCGGGGAGCTGTTTTTT. Amino acid sequence: CATSSGGENTGELFF.

The rearrangement uses TRBV25-1 and TRBJ2-7, with 8 bases that match TRBD1. The CDR3 consists of 13 residues. Germline V gene lookup returns CDR1 MGHDK and CDR2 SYGVNS. V lost 3 bases, J lost 9 bases, and 7 bases stayed unmatched. CDR3 region: CASSDRGHRVQYF. The CDR3 DNA follows: TGTGCCAGCAGTGACAGGGGGCATAGGGTGCAGTACTTC.

In this sample, this clonotype turned up many times. The gene calls are TRBV28 and TRBJ1-2; 8 nucleotides match TRBD1. Unmatched junction bases numbered 6, after V lost 7 bases and J lost 2 bases. The length of the CDR3 is 14 residues. Germline V gene lookup returns CDR1 MDHEN and CDR2 SYDVKM. CDR3 sequence reads: CASTLGQGNYGYTF. The CDR3 nucleotides are TGTGCCAGCACCCTAGGACAGGGAAACTATGGCTACACCTTC.

This clonotype was observed many times. This chain connects TRBV6-5 to TRBJ1-2, with D perhaps matching TRBD1 (5 bases). The V and J ends lost 6 bases and 6 bases respectively, with 14 bases between them. Germline CDR1 reads MNHEY; CDR2 reads SVGAGI. This CDR3 has 13 amino acids. The CDR3 sequence: CASSRDPGHGYTF. Here the CDR3 DNA reads TGTGCCAGCAGCCGGGACCCCGGGCATGGCTACACCTTC.

The rearrangement uses TRBV7-8 and TRBJ1-2; D unclear. Germline V gene data show CDR1 as SGHVS and CDR2 as FQNEAQ. The CDR3 has 15 residues. The V end was cut by 5 bases, the J end by 2 bases, with 15 bases between. The CDR3 DNA reads as TGTGCCAGCAGCCGAGGGCGTATCTTAAACTATGGCTACACCTTC. It codes for CASSRGRILNYGYTF.

This clonotype showed up just a few times. V and J are TRBV6-1 and TRBJ2-7; a possible D gene is TRBD2 (6 bases). The ends were cut back, 3 bases at V and 0 bases at J, with 9 bases in the middle. This CDR3 spans 14 amino acids. The germline gives CDR1 MNHNS, CDR2 SASEGT. The CDR3 nucleotides read TGTGCCAGCAGTGAGGCGGGGCACTCCTACGAGCAGTACTTC. It encodes CASSEAGHSYEQYF.